The TCR beta chain described here comes from a study of blood T cells in healthy people across ages. This clonotype was counted ten times or more. Sample-barcoded 5' priming and a J-beta primer mix drove a second PCR of about 6 to 12 cycles. Every molecule of cDNA carried a tag from a template-switch adaptor with 12 random nucleotides. One entry per CDR3 protein results from TCRdb running MiXCR on the 5' RACE reads. The data contain 1.5 million to 2 million distinct CDR3 sequences, about 39% of them singletons. The CDR3 consists of 16 residues. From germline, CDR1 is SGHAT and CDR2 FQNNGV. Trimming took 4 bases from V and 2 from J, leaving 12 bases between them.

The chain is built from TRBV11-2 and TRBJ2-6; D assignment may be TRBD1 or TRBD2 (6 bases each). The sequencing sample was made of blood. This receptor was taken from a human donor in good health. The CDR3 DNA reads TGTGCCAGCAGCTCCCTGAGGGGGGCTGGGGCCAACGTCCTGACTTTC. Residues: CASSSLRGAGANVLTF.